This TCR beta chain originates from a study of blood T cell repertoires in COVID-19. Looking at the study overall: The United States, Italy and Spain were the sources of the acute and convalescent COVID-19 samples. T cells, B-cell-depleted T cells, or PBMCs supplied cDNA or gDNA.

Source study methods: Estimates of nucleated cell counts were drawn from the amplification of reference gene primers. Using immunoSEQ multiplex PCR, the repertoire was profiled, and TCRdb retains in-frame clones only, with some absent. Clonal size and the V and J genes are those of that table, whereas D and trimming came from the DNA. The sample shows roughly 99,000 clones, 79% of them seen only once. Sequenced input: peripheral blood. The source is a woman aged 80 or older with active or convalescent COVID-19.

The CDR3 DNA reads TGTGCCACCAGTGGTGGGACTAGCGGGAGCAATGAGCAGTTCTTC. It codes for CATSGGTSGSNEQFF. The rearrangement links TRBV24-1 to TRBJ2-1; TRBD2 matches at 14 bases. With V trimmed by 5 bases and J by 6 bases, 2 bases remained unmatched. CDR1 and CDR2 (germline): KGHDR, SFDVKD. The CDR3 has 15 amino acids.